This T cell receptor beta chain was retrieved from a study of blood T cell repertoires in COVID-19. Study at large: The analysed material was cDNA or gDNA that came from T cells, B-cell-depleted T cells, or PBMCs.

Produced via immunoSEQ multiplex PCR; TCRdb's table is partial and in-frame only. The data show fewer than 300,000 clones, roughly 90% seen once. Participant-reported clinical history was the basis for cohort assignment. The CDR3 is 14 residues long. Germline CDR1 is MNHEY and CDR2 is SMNVEV (reference sequence). V lost 8 bases to trimming and J lost 3 bases; unmatched junction nucleotides: 3. The V and J genes are TRBV27 and TRBJ2-7, with TRBD2 matching 14 bases. Sequenced material: PBMCs or T cells enriched from blood (not recorded which). The sequence was collected from a man between 35 and 55 years old who had recovered from COVID-19. The CDR3 DNA reads TGTGCCAGCTCGGGACTAGCGGGAGACTACGAGCAGTACTTC. Protein sequence: CASSGLAGDYEQYF.